The rows below give T cell receptor beta chains drawn from one sample of a study of Ad26.COV2.S vaccination and SARS-CoV-2 variants. TCRdb keeps only in-frame clones here, not all; method: immunoSEQ multiplex PCR. Of a few hundred thousand clones listed, less than 95% are singletons. Sequencing was performed on peripheral blood, taken in a trial of Ad26.COV2.S vaccine versus placebo. Receptors originate from a person aged 18-60 years who received the Ad26.COV2.S COVID-19 vaccine or a placebo. Each CDR3 is given with its conserved first and last residue. A D gene is named only where the DNA matches it firmly. The size of a clone is reported for some rows only, either as once, few or many, or as a class for expanded clones.

V gene,clone size,J gene,D gene,CDR3 protein,CDR3 DNA
TRBV7-2,NA,TRBJ2-7,NA,CASSLGNQGQLSYEQYF,TGTGCCAGCAGCTTAGGGAATCAAGGACAGCTCTCCTACGAGCAGTACTTC
TRBV18,NA,TRBJ2-5,NA,CASSPSKTVRAQETQYF,TGTGCCAGCTCACCGTCGAAGACAGTGAGGGCTCAAGAGACCCAGTACTTC
TRBV3-1/TRBV3-2,NA,TRBJ2-3,TRBD2,CASSPELAGGDDTQYF,TGTGCCAGCAGCCCAGAACTAGCGGGAGGGGATGATACGCAGTATTTT
TRBV28,NA,TRBJ1-1,NA,CASSLVFAEAFF,TGTGCCAGCAGTTTGGTTTTCGCTGAAGCTTTCTTT
TRBV11-2,NA,TRBJ2-2,NA,CASSLGGRNTGELFF,TGTGCCAGCAGCTTGGGTGGGAGGAACACCGGGGAGCTGTTTTTT
TRBV18,NA,TRBJ1-4,NA,CASSPFNVEGTNEKLFF,TGTGCCAGCTCACCATTCAATGTTGAGGGAACTAATGAAAAACTGTTTTTT
TRBV27,NA,TRBJ2-7,NA,CASSLWDGDEQYF,TGTGCCAGCAGTTTATGGGACGGGGACGAGCAGTACTTC
TRBV7-9,few,TRBJ1-3,NA,CASSPPTGPGAIYF,TGTGCCAGCAGCCCCCCTACAGGGCCCGGTGCCATATATTTT
TRBV27,NA,TRBJ2-7,NA,CASSVYGGTGRYEQYF,TGTGCCAGCAGTGTTTACGGGGGGACAGGAAGATACGAGCAGTACTTC
TRBV21-1,few,TRBJ1-2,NA,CASSRRGGYGYTF,TGTGCCAGCAGCAGAAGGGGTGGCTATGGCTACACCTTC
TRBV3-1/TRBV3-2,NA,TRBJ2-6,NA,CASSEATFSGANVLTF,TGTGCCAGCAGCGAGGCCACCTTCTCTGGGGCCAACGTCCTGACTTTC
TRBV14,NA,TRBJ1-6,NA,CASSQEENSPLHF,TGTGCCAGCAGCCAAGAGGAAAATTCACCCCTCCACTTT
TRBV7-2,NA,TRBJ2-7,NA,CASSAPAPEQYF,TGTGCCAGCAGCGCGCCGGCCCCCGAGCAGTACTTC
TRBV28,NA,TRBJ2-5,NA,CASSRMDPQVQETQYF,TGTGCCAGCAGTCGGATGGACCCGCAGGTCCAAGAGACCCAGTACTTC
TRBV11-3,NA,TRBJ2-3,TRBD2,CASSRDGRRTDTQYF,TGTGCCAGCAGCAGAGACGGGAGGCGCACAGATACGCAGTATTTT
TRBV2,NA,TRBJ2-2,TRBD1,CASSSSGTGKNTGELFF,TGTGCCAGCAGTTCTTCTGGGACAGGGAAAAATACCGGGGAGCTGTTTTTT
TRBV6-2/TRBV6-3,NA,TRBJ2-3,TRBD2,CASSTAGLAGDTQYF,TGTGCCAGCAGCACCGCGGGACTAGCGGGAGATACGCAGTATTTT